These 7 T cell receptor beta chains share one sample of origin, sequenced in a study of tumor-infiltrating lymphocytes in primary liver carcinoma. The study co-extracted DNA and RNA from 20-30 mg of unsorted bulk tissue. Using a constant-region primer together with ProtoScript II reverse transcriptase, TCR beta cDNA was made from 450 to 600 ng of total RNA. Sequencing libraries for TCR beta derived from three nested multiplex PCR rounds that used slightly modified ARM-PCR. In the first two PCR rounds, TRBV1-TRBV30 forward primers were paired with a C-beta reverse primer, and each round lasted 10 cycles. Using its own MiXCR run on the multiplex PCR reads, TCRdb lists one record per CDR3 protein. The sample records approximately 80,000 distinct CDR3 sequences, approximately 70% being singletons. The sequenced sample consisted of tumor-adjacent normal liver tissue. The receptors come from a man in his forties or fifties with primary liver carcinoma and hepatitis B virus infection.

About this clonotype: The junction departs from the called germline gene at one end, perhaps through a read error. V and J are TRBV11-2 and TRBJ2-1; D is uncertain. Germline V gene lookup returns CDR1 SGHAT and CDR2 FQNNGV. The CDR3 consists of 12 residues. Written as DNA, the CDR3 is TGTCCCAGTAGCCCGGAGTACAATGAGCAGTTCTTC. It encodes CPSSPEYNEQFF.

In regard to this clonotype: A much larger clone differs from this one at a single base, so this may be a read error. J is TRBJ2-1 and V is TRBV24-1; 9 bases fit TRBD2. CDR3 size: 17 residues. Germline loops: CDR1 KGHDR, CDR2 SFDVKD. The DNA for the CDR3 is TGTGCCACCAGTGATCCCTCGACTAGCGGAGATTACAATCAGCAGTTCTTC. This gives the protein CATSDPSTSGDYNQQFF.

Worth noting for this clonotype: A much larger clonotype is one base distant, so this may be a read error. This chain connects TRBV28 to TRBJ2-3, with TRBD2 matching over 8 bases. The V gene's germline CDR1 is MDHEN and CDR2 SYDVKM. CDR3 size: 15 residues. Trimming at V came to 2 bases and at J to 7 bases, leaving 8 bases not matched to a gene. CDR3 sequence: CASSLAGRAGNTQYF. CDR3 DNA sequence: TGTGCCAGCAGTTTAGCCGGGAGGGCCGGAAATACGCAGTATTTT.

A remark on this clonotype: The germline gene is not matched at one end of the junction; a read error may be the cause. The V call is TRBV4-1, the J call TRBJ2-2, with TRBD2 as a possible D gene (5 bases). CDR1 is MGHRA, CDR2 YSYEKL, per germline. The CDR3 spans 16 residues. The CDR3 reads CASSQVTAVGTGELFF. The CDR3 region has the DNA TGCGCTAGCAGCCAAGTAACAGCGGTAGGAACCGGGGAGCTGTTTTTT.

Note on this clonotype: One end of the junction is discordant with germline, which a read error may explain. The chain is built from TRBV29-1 and TRBJ2-2; D is possibly TRBD1 (7 bases). Germline loops: CDR1 SQVTM, CDR2 ANQGSEA. This CDR3 is 14 amino acids long. The CDR3 nucleotides are TGCAGCGTCTTTGGGACAGTGGGTGGCGGGAAGCTGTTTTTT. This gives the protein CSVFGTVGGGKLFF.

With respect to this clonotype: Since no conserved phenylalanine or tryptophan closes the CDR3, a read error is the likely cause. The J gene is TRBJ2-7, the V gene TRBV6-6, with a tentative D call TRBD1 (5 bases). The V gene lost 2 bases and the J gene lost 4 bases, with 9 bases spanning the gap. Germline V gene sequence: CDR1 MNHNY, CDR2 SVGAGI (reference sequence). The CDR3 consists of 13 residues. The CDR3 here is CASSYQGGYEQYL. CDR3 bases: TGTGCCAGCAGTTACCAGGGTGGGTACGAGCAGTACCTC.

The chain couples TRBV6-1 to TRBJ2-1; the D call may be TRBD1 or TRBD2 (5 bases each). The DNA end lines up better with TRBJ2-7; the J call may be wrong. The CDR3 is 16 residues long. CDR1 is MNHNS and CDR2 is SASEGT in the germline V gene. The CDR3 DNA follows: TGTGCCAGCAGTGGAGGACCGGGACCTGGCTACAATGAGCAGTACTTC. The encoded protein is CASSGGPGPGYNEQYF.